The rows below give T cell receptor beta chains drawn from one sample of a study of Graves' ophthalmopathy and Graves' hyperthyroidism. TCRdb processed the multiplex PCR reads anew with MiXCR; each CDR3 protein has one entry. The sample lists roughly 400,000 distinct CDR3 sequences; about 17% were seen once. The sequencing input was peripheral blood. These receptors were taken from a woman younger than 30 with Graves' ophthalmopathy. The CDR3 runs from the conserved cysteine through the conserved F or W. A D gene is named only where the DNA matches it firmly. Only part of the rows carry a size: once, few, many, or a class if the clone is expanded.

>TRBJ2-2|-|TRBV11-2|TRBD2
TGTGCCAGCAGCCCGGGACTAGGGGGGAAGGCCGGGGAGCTGTTTTTT
CASSPGLGGKAGELFF
>TRBJ2-2|many|TRBV4-2|-
TGTGCCAGCTGCGCAGAGAGGCGGGAGAACACCGGGGAGCTGTTTTTT
CASCAERRENTGELFF
>TRBJ2-5|-|TRBV29-1|TRBD2
TGCAGCGTTGAAGGTTTTAGTAAACGACTAGCGGGGGACCAAGAGACCCAGTACTTC
CSVEGFSKRLAGDQETQYF
>TRBJ2-7|-|TRBV28|-
TGTGCCAGCAGTTTCATGACTAGGCGGGCCTACGAGCAGTACTTC
CASSFMTRRAYEQYF
>TRBJ2-5|many|TRBV9|-
TGTGCCAGCAGCGTACAGGGGACCGTTGAGACCCAGTACTTC
CASSVQGTVETQYF
>TRBJ1-1|many|TRBV6-1|-
TGTGCCAGCAGTGAAATGGAGGGGGGAATGAACACTGAAGCTTTCTTT
CASSEMEGGMNTEAFF
>TRBJ1-6|many|TRBV18|-
TGTGCCAGCTCACTGACTAACTATAATTCACCCCTCCACTTT
CASSLTNYNSPLHF
>TRBJ2-7|few|TRBV25-1|TRBD2
TGTGCCAGCAGTAAACGAGGGACTAGCGGGAGTAGGGACGACGAGCAGTACTTC
CASSKRGTSGSRDDEQYF
>TRBJ1-3|-|TRBV12-3/TRBV12-4|TRBD1
TGTGCCAGCAAGACAGGGTCGGACACCATATATTTT
CASKTGSDTIYF
>TRBJ2-7|-|TRBV7-9|-
TGTGCCAGCAGCACCGGGACCGCAAGGGACTACGAGCAGTACTTC
CASSTGTARDYEQYF
>TRBJ1-5|many|TRBV4-2|-
TGTGCCAGCAGCCAAGGATCAGTAGATAGCAATCAGCCCCAGCATTTT
CASSQGSVDSNQPQHF
>TRBJ1-5|many|TRBV2|-
TGTGCCAGCACTTTTTCAGGGAAGCAGCCCCAGCATTTT
CASTFSGKQPQHF
>TRBJ2-6|many|TRBV10-2|TRBD2
TGCGCCAGCAGTGAGGGGACTAGCGGGTCTGGGGCCAACGTCCTGACTTTC
CASSEGTSGSGANVLTF
>TRBJ1-1|many|TRBV2|-
TGTGCCAGCAGACTAAACAGGAACACTGAAGCTTTCTTT
CASRLNRNTEAFF
>TRBJ2-7|many|TRBV7-2|TRBD1
TGTGCCAGCAGCTTAAGGCCAGGGGGCCCTATGAACTACGAGCAGTACTTC
CASSLRPGGPMNYEQYF
>TRBJ2-2|many|TRBV18|TRBD1
TGTGCCAGCTCCCGAGCCGGGACAGGAGCCTTCGTAGGGCTGTTTTTT
CASSRAGTGAFVGLFF
>TRBJ2-2|many|TRBV11-2|TRBD2
TGTGCCAGCAGCACGGGACTAGCGGGAGGCCTCCCCACCGGGGAGCTGTTTTTT
CASSTGLAGGLPTGELFF
>TRBJ2-2|many|TRBV15|-
TGTGCCACCAGCAGGGGTCAGCACACCGGGGAGCTGTTTTTT
CATSRGQHTGELFF
>TRBJ1-1|few|TRBV28|-
TGTGCCAGCAGTCAAGCCCCGACAGCAGAAGCTTTCTTT
CASSQAPTAEAFF
>TRBJ2-7|many|TRBV10-1|-
TGCGCCAGCAGCGATCCGGGGGCATCCGGGCAGTACTTC
CASSDPGASGQYF
>TRBJ2-3|many|TRBV6-2/TRBV6-3|TRBD2
TGTGCCAGCAGTTACCAGGGACTAGCAACAGATACGCAGTATTTT
CASSYQGLATDTQYF
>TRBJ1-1|-|TRBV6-2/TRBV6-3|-
TGTGCCAGCAGTTACAGTGAGCAGAACACTGAAGCTTTCTTT
CASSYSEQNTEAFF
>TRBJ1-1|many|TRBV6-2/TRBV6-3|TRBD1
TGTGCCAGCTGTGGACAGGGACCCACTGAAGCTTTCTTT
CASCGQGPTEAFF
>TRBJ2-2|many|TRBV15|TRBD2
TGTGCCACCAGCAGAGTTGGGGGGGCCGGGGAGCTGTTTTTT
CATSRVGGAGELFF
>TRBJ2-6|many|TRBV12-3/TRBV12-4|-
TGTGCCAGCAGTCACTACAGGAGCGGGGCCAACGTCCTGACTTTC
CASSHYRSGANVLTF
>TRBJ2-5|many|TRBV5-6|-
TGTGCCAGCAGCTCGACCGGGTCTCGTAGAGACTTC
CASSSTGSRRDF
>TRBJ1-1|many|TRBV19|TRBD1
TGTGCCAGTAACTTAAGGACAGGGGCCATGAACACTGAAGCTTTCTTT
CASNLRTGAMNTEAFF
>TRBJ2-5|-|TRBV29-1|TRBD2
TGCAGCGTTAGGGCGGGGGGAGAGACCCAGTACTTC
CSVRAGGETQYF
>TRBJ2-7|many|TRBV12-3/TRBV12-4|-
TGTGCCAACCCCCCGGCAGGGGGGTACGAGCAGTACTTC
CANPPAGGYEQYF
>TRBJ2-2|many|TRBV6-5|TRBD2
TGTGCCAGCAGTTATGGGCGGGGGGCGAGGACCGGGGAGCTGTTTTTT
CASSYGRGARTGELFF
>TRBJ2-5|many|TRBV7-2|-
TGTGCCAGCAGCTTAGCGTGGAGGGGAGAGACCCAGTACTTC
CASSLAWRGETQYF
>TRBJ2-7|-|TRBV12-3/TRBV12-4|TRBD2
TGTGCCAGCAGTCGTGGACTAGCGGGAGGAGGGTACGAGCAGTACTTC
CASSRGLAGGGYEQYF
>TRBJ2-5|-|TRBV6-1|TRBD1
TGTGCCAGCACCACTCGGACAGGAGAAGAGACCCAGTACTTC
CASTTRTGEETQYF
>TRBJ2-5|-|TRBV12-3/TRBV12-4|TRBD1
TGTGCCAGCAGTCGGACAGGGGCACAGGAGTACTTC
CASSRTGAQEYF
>TRBJ1-5|many|TRBV27|TRBD1
TGTGCCAGCAGCCCCGGGACAGGGGATGTGGTGGCTCAGCCCCAGCATTTT
CASSPGTGDVVAQPQHF
>TRBJ2-5|few|TRBV18|TRBD2
TGTGCCAGCTCACCACCCCGGTCCACTAGCGGGAGTCGACAAGAGACCCAGTACTTC
CASSPPRSTSGSRQETQYF
>TRBJ2-7|many|TRBV19|TRBD2
TGTGCCAGTAGTATAACGACTAGCGGGAACTACGAGCAGTACTTC
CASSITTSGNYEQYF
>TRBJ2-2|-|TRBV6-1|TRBD1
TGTGCCAGCAGTCAAAACAGGGGTAGGACCGGGGAGCTGTTTTTT
CASSQNRGRTGELFF
>TRBJ2-2|-|TRBV20-1|TRBD1
TGCAGTGCCGTAACCCCTGGGGACAGGCGGAACACCGGGGAGCTGTTTTTT
CSAVTPGDRRNTGELFF
>TRBJ2-6|many|TRBV6-5|-
TGTGCCAGCAGTTACTCGTCGGGAGCGGGTGGGGCCAACGTCCTGACTTTC
CASSYSSGAGGANVLTF
>TRBJ2-5|many|TRBV28|TRBD1
TGTGCCAGCAGCCGTGCAAGGGGGCGAGAGACCCAGTACTTC
CASSRARGRETQYF
>TRBJ2-2|-|TRBV6-1|TRBD2
TGTGCCAGCAGTGAACCAGCGGGAGTCACCGGGGAGCTGTTTTTT
CASSEPAGVTGELFF
>TRBJ2-6|few|TRBV20-1|-
TGCAGTGCTAGGGCCGGGACAAGTGTTTCTGGGGCCAACGTCCTGACTTTC
CSARAGTSVSGANVLTF
>TRBJ2-7|many|TRBV28|TRBD2
TGTGCCAGCAGTTTAATACTAGCGGGGGGCATGTACGAGCAGTACTTC
CASSLILAGGMYEQYF
>TRBJ1-3|many|TRBV6-5|-
TGTGCCAGCAGTACAGGCTCTGGAAACACCATATATTTT
CASSTGSGNTIYF
>TRBJ1-2|-|TRBV6-1|TRBD1
TGTGCCAGCAGACGACAGGGAATTATGTCCTATGGCTACACCTTC
CASRRQGIMSYGYTF
>TRBJ2-5|many|TRBV28|TRBD2
TGTGCCAGCAGTGGGACTAGCGGGAGGATGGATAAGGAGACCCAGTACTTC
CASSGTSGRMDKETQYF
>TRBJ1-5|-|TRBV12-3/TRBV12-4|-
TGTGCCAGCAGTTCCACTTACAGGGACCCTTATAGCAATCAGCCCCAGCATTTT
CASSSTYRDPYSNQPQHF
>TRBJ2-5|-|TRBV6-1|-
TGTGCCAGCAGTCTGGAACAGACCTTCCAAGAGACCCAGTACTTC
CASSLEQTFQETQYF